Each of the 23 T cell receptor beta chains below was sequenced from the same sample in a study of T cells after yellow fever vaccination. TCRdb recomputed calls from the 5' RACE reads with MiXCR, one row per CDR3 protein. Of hundreds of thousands of distinct CDR3 sequences in the sample, approximately 18% were seen once. Here the sequenced sample was PBMCs, taken before the yellow fever booster vaccination. These receptors originate from a man younger than 35 who received the YFV17D yellow fever vaccine.

The chain has TRBV27 and TRBJ2-1; tentatively, D is TRBD2 (6 bases). Germline CDR1 MNHEY, CDR2 SMNVEV (reference sequence). The CDR3 is 15 residues long. Trimming pared 0 bases from V and 8 bases from J, leaving 14 bases between. CDR3 region: CASSLSWRGEHEQFF. CDR3 sequence (DNA): TGTGCCAGCAGTTTATCGTGGCGGGGTGAGCATGAGCAGTTCTTC.

This clonotype has more than one count but fewer than ten. The chain joins TRBV6-5 to TRBJ2-2; D unclear. The CDR3 consists of 13 residues. Germline values: CDR1 MNHEY, CDR2 SVGAGI. Trimming cost V 6 bases and J 6 bases, with 11 bases left between them. DNA of the CDR3: TGTGCCAGCAGGAGAAGCCTGGCCGGGGAGCTGTTTTTT. Amino acids: CASRRSLAGELFF.

The chain combines TRBV29-1 with TRBJ2-7, with unresolved D. Deletions cut 0 bases from V and 4 bases from J, with 13 bases between. The V gene's germline CDR1 is SQVTM and CDR2 ANQGSEA. The CDR3 extends over 14 amino acids. For the CDR3, the DNA is TGCAGCGTTGAAGATATAGGCAACGAATACGAGCAGTACTTC. This codes for CSVEDIGNEYEQYF.

The rearrangement joins TRBV11-2 to TRBJ2-7; D may be TRBD2 (5 bases). V shed 4 bases and J shed 0 bases, with 13 bases lying between them. Germline V gives CDR1 SGHAT, CDR2 FQNNGV. This CDR3 contains 15 residues. The CDR3 nucleotides are TGTGCCAGCAGCTCGACCCCGGGGAGCTCCTACGAGCAGTACTTC. The encoded protein is CASSSTPGSSYEQYF.

This clonotype was observed many times. The chain links TRBV7-2 to TRBJ1-2, with TRBD1 matching over 7 bases. The V segment lost 5 bases and the J segment 6 bases; nucleotides outside the gene matches: 12. CDR3 size: 15 residues. CDR1 is SGHTA and CDR2 is FQGNSA in the germline V gene. The CDR3 nucleotides are TGTGCCAGCAGCGCCCGGGAGGGGGCGCGGGATGGCTACACCTTC. Its protein product is CASSAREGARDGYTF.

This clonotype showed up just a few times. The chain couples TRBV12-3 or TRBV12-4 to TRBJ1-2, with D unresolved. V lost 1 base, J lost 4 bases, and 7 bases lay in between. The CDR3 covers 13 residues. The CDR3 DNA is TGTGCCAGCAGTTTAGGGAGAACCTATGGCTACACCTTC. It yields the protein CASSLGRTYGYTF.

V gene TRBV20-1 combines with J gene TRBJ1-6; tentatively, D is TRBD1 (6 bases). Per germline, CDR1 DFQATT and CDR2 SNEGSKA (reference sequence). The ends were cut back, 6 bases at V and 8 bases at J, with 17 bases in the middle. The CDR3 loop spans 14 amino acids. The CDR3 DNA reads as TGCAGTGCCAACTTAGGGAGGGGGGATTCACCCCTCCACTTT. It codes for CSANLGRGDSPLHF.

This clonotype was detected a few times. The chain recombines TRBV6-2 or TRBV6-3 with TRBJ1-6; 8 bases line up with TRBD1. This CDR3 spans 16 amino acids. The trim removed 6 bases at V and 8 bases at J, leaving 12 bases unmatched. CDR1 MNHEY and CDR2 SVGEGT come from the germline V gene. CDR3 coding DNA: TGTGCCAGCAGGCGAATGCCAGGGACAGGAGATTCACCCCTCCACTTT. It specifies CASRRMPGTGDSPLHF.

The chain recombines TRBV12-3 or TRBV12-4 with TRBJ1-3; perhaps TRBD1 as D (5 bases). The CDR3 is 15 amino acids. V was trimmed by 11 bases and J by 0 bases, leaving 17 bases between them. Here the CDR3 reads CAVPEQAPSGNTIYF. CDR3 DNA sequence: TGTGCCGTCCCGGAACAGGCCCCCTCTGGAAACACCATATATTTT.

The rearrangement links TRBV12-5 to TRBJ2-3; 9 positions agree with TRBD2. The CDR3 is 16 residues long. CDR1 LGHNT and CDR2 FRNRAP come from the germline V gene. Trimming at V came to 1 base and at J to 4 bases, leaving 6 bases not matched to a gene. In DNA form, the CDR3 reads TGTGCTAGTGGTTTGGCTCTAGCGGGGTCCGCAGATACGCAGTATTTT. The encoded protein is CASGLALAGSADTQYF. Drawing the rest from reference TRBV12-5 and TRBJ2-3, the complete variable domain is DARVTQTPRHKVTEMGQEVTMRCQPILGHNTVFWYRQTMMQGLELLAYFRNRAPLDDSGMPKDRFSAEMPDATLATLKIQPSEPRDSAVYFCASGLALAGSADTQYFGPGTRLTVL.

This clonotype has just a few counts. This chain connects TRBV5-1 to TRBJ1-3; D ambiguous. This CDR3 is built from 14 residues. The ends were cut back, 1 base at V and 4 bases at J, with 9 bases in the middle. CDR1 is SGHRS, CDR2 YFSETQ, per germline. CDR3 sequence reads: CASSLNGFGNTIYF. DNA for the CDR3: TGCGCCAGCAGCTTGAACGGGTTCGGAAACACCATATATTTT. Full variable domain (outside the CDR3, taken from reference TRBV5-1 and TRBJ1-3): KAGVTQTPRYLIKTRGQQVTLSCSPISGHRSVSWYQQTPGQGLQFLFEYFSETQRNKGNFPGRFSGRQFSNSRSEMNVSTLELGDSALYLCASSLNGFGNTIYFGEGSWLTVV.

This chain uses TRBV5-6 with TRBJ1-6; D might be TRBD1 (5 bases). V lost 3 bases and J lost 10, with 17 bases in between. The germline CDR1 and CDR2 sequences are SGHDT and YYEEEE. CDR3 length equals 15 residues. The CDR3 loop is CASSSNWRGESPLHF. CDR3 sequence (DNA): TGTGCCAGCAGCTCCAACTGGAGGGGCGAATCACCCCTCCACTTT.

This sequence joins TRBV24-1 and TRBJ1-2; 7 bases match TRBD1. CDR3 size: 15 residues. Germline V lookup: CDR1 KGHDR, CDR2 SFDVKD. Trimming took 2 bases from V and 7 from J; bases not matched to a gene: 9. The CDR3 DNA reads TGTGCCACCAGTGATTCGCTTGACAGGGCGTCTGGCTACACCTTC. This translates into CATSDSLDRASGYTF.

The genes are TRBV11-2 and TRBJ2-1; no firm D call. This CDR3 comprises 16 residues. The ends were cut back, 3 bases at V and 0 bases at J, with 12 bases in the middle. Germline values: CDR1 SGHAT, CDR2 FQNNGV. The DNA for the CDR3 is TGTGCCAGCAGCTTTGATGGGTCAAACTCCTACAATGAGCAGTTCTTC. This codes for CASSFDGSNSYNEQFF.

The chain combines TRBV7-8 with TRBJ1-2; D unclear. CDR3 length: 15 amino acids. The germline V and J ends were trimmed by 4 bases and 4 bases, with 16 bases remaining between them. From germline, CDR1 is SGHVS and CDR2 FQNEAQ. The DNA for the CDR3 is TGTGCCAGCAGCTCCACATCACTCAGGCGCTATGGCTACACCTTC. Its protein is CASSSTSLRRYGYTF.

A few counts support this clonotype. The chain employs TRBV7-2 and TRBJ2-7; TRBD1 matches 9 bases. The germline V gene encodes CDR1 SGHTA and CDR2 FQGNSA. This CDR3 region has 15 residues. The V segment lost 3 bases and the J segment 3 bases; nucleotides outside the gene matches: 6. CDR3 residues: CASSLVGTGNYEQYV. For the CDR3, the DNA is TGTGCCAGCAGCTTGGTCGGGACAGGGAACTACGAGCAGTACGTC.

The table lists this clonotype with a few counts. CDR3 sequence: CASSGAGGLKDTQYF. For the CDR3, the DNA is TGCGCCAGCAGTGGAGCGGGGGGGCTCAAAGATACGCAGTATTTT. This chain connects TRBV10-1 to TRBJ2-3; 10 bases match TRBD2. Germline-derived CDR1 and CDR2 are WNHNN and SYGVQD (reference sequence). This CDR3 has 15 amino acids. V dropped 4 bases and J dropped 5; count of bases not matched to a gene: 6.

The chain uses TRBV20-1 and TRBJ2-4, with 12 bases that match TRBD2. The CDR3 runs to 13 residues. The junction had 6 bases not matched to a gene; V was cut back by 7 bases and J by 8 bases. Germline V CDR1 and CDR2: DFQATT, SNEGSKA (reference sequence). The CDR3 coding sequence is TGCAGTGATTCGCTAGCGGGGGGGGACATTCAGTACTTC. Amino acids: CSDSLAGGDIQYF.

The chain uses TRBV9 and TRBJ1-3, with D perhaps TRBD1 (5 bases). This CDR3 spans 16 amino acids. V gave up 2 bases and J gave up 4 bases, with 16 bases separating them. CDR1 and CDR2 (germline): SGDLS, YYNGEE. CDR3 protein: CASSVGAPTIGNTIYF. In DNA, the CDR3 is TGTGCCAGCAGCGTTGGGGCTCCAACAATCGGAAACACCATATATTTT.

The chain joins TRBV19 to TRBJ2-3, with D unresolved. V lost 3 bases to trimming and J lost 2 bases, with 18 bases between them. The CDR3 contains 17 residues. Germline assignment: CDR1 LNHDA and CDR2 SQIVND (reference sequence). CDR3 nucleotides: TGTGCCAGTAGTATTTCGGGCCGAAGATTCGCCACAGATACGCAGTATTTT. Its translation is CASSISGRRFATDTQYF.

This clonotype was found a few times. V and J are TRBV27 and TRBJ2-5; tentative D call: TRBD2 (5 bases). V dropped 3 bases and J dropped 7 bases, with 12 bases sitting between them. CDR3 length equals 13 residues. Germline CDR1 MNHEY, CDR2 SMNVEV (reference sequence). CDR3 bases: TGTGCCAGCAGTTTCGTCGGTGGAGGGACCCAGTACTTC. Translating it yields CASSFVGGGTQYF.

The sample holds many counts of this clonotype. The rearrangement uses TRBV20-1 and TRBJ2-7; 14 bases fit TRBD2. Germline CDR1 and CDR2: DFQATT and SNEGSKA (reference sequence). The CDR3 length is 16 residues. Trimming cost V 0 bases and J 2 bases; bases outside gene matches: 3. The CDR3 coding sequence is TGCAGTGCTAGAGATGGGACTAGCGGGGGAACCTACGAGCAGTACTTC. Protein sequence: CSARDGTSGGTYEQYF.

The DNA for the CDR3 is TGCGCCAGCAGCCACAGAGGACAGGGCTATGGCTACACCTTC. This gives the protein CASSHRGQGYGYTF. The chain links TRBV4-3 to TRBJ1-2; 8 nucleotides agree with TRBD1. With 3 bases clipped from V and 4 bases from J, the junction kept 4 bases outside the gene matches. The germline gives CDR1 LGHNA, CDR2 YSLEER. CDR3 length: 14 residues.